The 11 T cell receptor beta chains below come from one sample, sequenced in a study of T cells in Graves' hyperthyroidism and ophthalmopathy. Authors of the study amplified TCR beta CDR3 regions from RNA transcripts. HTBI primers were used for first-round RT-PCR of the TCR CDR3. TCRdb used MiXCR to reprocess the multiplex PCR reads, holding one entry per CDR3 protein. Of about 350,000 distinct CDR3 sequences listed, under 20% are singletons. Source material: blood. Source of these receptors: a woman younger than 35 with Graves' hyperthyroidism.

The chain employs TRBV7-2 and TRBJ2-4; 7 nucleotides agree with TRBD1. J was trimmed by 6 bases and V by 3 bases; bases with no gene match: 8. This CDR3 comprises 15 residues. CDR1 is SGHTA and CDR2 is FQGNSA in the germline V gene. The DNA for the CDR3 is TGTGCCAGCAGCTTCCCAGGGGCAGGGGGAAACATTCAGTACTTC. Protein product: CASSFPGAGGNIQYF.

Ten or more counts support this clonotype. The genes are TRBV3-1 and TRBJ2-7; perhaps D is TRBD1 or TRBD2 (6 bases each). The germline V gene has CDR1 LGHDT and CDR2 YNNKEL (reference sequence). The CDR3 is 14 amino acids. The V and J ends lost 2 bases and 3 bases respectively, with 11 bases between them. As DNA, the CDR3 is TGTGCCAGCAGCCAATGGGGGGCGAGCTACGAGCAGTACTTC. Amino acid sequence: CASSQWGASYEQYF.

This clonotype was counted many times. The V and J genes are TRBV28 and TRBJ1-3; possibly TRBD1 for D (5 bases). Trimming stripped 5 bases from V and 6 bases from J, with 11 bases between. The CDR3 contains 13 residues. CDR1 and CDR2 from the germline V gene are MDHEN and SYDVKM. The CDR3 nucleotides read TGTGCCAGCAGTGCAGGGTACGAAAACACCATATATTTT. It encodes CASSAGYENTIYF.

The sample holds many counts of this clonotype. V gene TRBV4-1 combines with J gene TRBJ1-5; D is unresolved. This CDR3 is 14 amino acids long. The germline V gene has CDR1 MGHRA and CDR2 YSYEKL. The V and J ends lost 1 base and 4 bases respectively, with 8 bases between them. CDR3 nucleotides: TGCGCCAGCAGCCAAGGGCAGTTGAATCAGCCCCAGCATTTT. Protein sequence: CASSQGQLNQPQHF.

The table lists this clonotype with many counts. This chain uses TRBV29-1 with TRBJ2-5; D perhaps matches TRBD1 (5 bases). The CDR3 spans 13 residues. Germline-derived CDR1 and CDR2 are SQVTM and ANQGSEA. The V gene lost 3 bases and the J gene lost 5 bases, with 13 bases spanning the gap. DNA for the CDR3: TGCAGCGTTGATGTACCTAAGGGGGAGACCCAGTACTTC. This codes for CSVDVPKGETQYF.

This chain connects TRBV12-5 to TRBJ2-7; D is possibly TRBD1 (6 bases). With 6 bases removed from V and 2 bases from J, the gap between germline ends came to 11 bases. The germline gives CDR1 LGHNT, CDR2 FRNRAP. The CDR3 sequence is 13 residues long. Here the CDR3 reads CASGVGAAYEQYF. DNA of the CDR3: TGTGCTAGTGGAGTGGGGGCTGCCTACGAGCAGTACTTC.

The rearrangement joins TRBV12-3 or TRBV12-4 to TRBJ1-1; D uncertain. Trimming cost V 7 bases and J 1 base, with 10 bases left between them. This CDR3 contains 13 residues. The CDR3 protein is CASNALRNTEAFF. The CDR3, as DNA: TGTGCCAGCAATGCCCTAAGGAACACTGAAGCTTTCTTT.

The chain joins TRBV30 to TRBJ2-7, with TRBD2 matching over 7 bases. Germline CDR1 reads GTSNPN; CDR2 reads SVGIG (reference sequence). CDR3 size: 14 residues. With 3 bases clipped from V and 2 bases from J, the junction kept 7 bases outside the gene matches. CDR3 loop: CAWSRPGGTYEQYF. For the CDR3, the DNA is TGTGCCTGGAGCCGACCGGGGGGTACCTACGAGCAGTACTTC.

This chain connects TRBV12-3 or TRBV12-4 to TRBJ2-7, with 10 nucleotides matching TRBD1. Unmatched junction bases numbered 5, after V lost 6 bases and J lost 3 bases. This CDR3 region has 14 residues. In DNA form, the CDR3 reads TGTGCCAGCAGAGCCGGGACAGGGGACTACGAGCAGTACTTC. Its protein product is CASRAGTGDYEQYF.

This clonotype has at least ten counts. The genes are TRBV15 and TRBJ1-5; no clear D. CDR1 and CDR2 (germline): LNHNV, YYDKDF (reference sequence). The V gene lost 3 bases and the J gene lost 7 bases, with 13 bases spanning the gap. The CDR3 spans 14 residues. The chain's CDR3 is CATSSLRVRQPQHF. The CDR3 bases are TGTGCCACCAGCAGCCTGCGGGTCCGGCAGCCCCAGCATTTT.

Written as DNA, the CDR3 is TGTGCCAGCACCGGACTAGCGGGAGAAGAGACCCAGTACTTC. Its translation: CASTGLAGEETQYF. The rearrangement uses TRBV12-3 or TRBV12-4 and TRBJ2-5, with 13 nucleotides matching TRBD2. V was pared by 7 bases and J by 3 bases, with 2 bases of the junction left unmatched. This CDR3 contains 14 residues.